These 10 T cell receptor beta chains were sequenced from one sample in a study of CD4 T cells in relation to SARS-CoV-2 and coronaviruses. Some clones are missing from TCRdb's copy, which holds only in-frame ones; the method was immunoSEQ multiplex PCR. The sample records around 41,000 clones, around 82% being singletons. Their cognate antigens are unknown. Sequenced material: naive CD4+ T cells from PBMCs, cultured in vitro. Subset: naive CD4+ T cells isolated by negative enrichment. The receptors originated from an adult with COVID-19.

The chain is built from TRBV7-8 and TRBJ2-5; D gene uncertain. The V gene's germline CDR1 is SGHVS and CDR2 FQNEAQ. V was cut by 1 base and J by 5 bases, with 8 bases left in between. The CDR3 spans 13 residues. The CDR3 loop is CASSLGSPETQYF. CDR3 DNA sequence: TGTGCCAGCAGCTTAGGATCGCCGGAGACCCAGTACTTC.

The V and J genes are TRBV6-6 and TRBJ2-3; TRBD2 might be the D (5 bases). Germline V gene data show CDR1 as MNHNY and CDR2 as SVGAGI (reference sequence). The ends were cut back, 6 bases at V and 5 bases at J, with 9 bases in the middle. CDR3 length: 12 residues. CDR3 region: CASSISGDTQYF. Written as DNA, the CDR3 is TGTGCCAGCAGCATCAGCGGAGATACGCAGTATTTT.

The chain carries TRBV9 and TRBJ1-2; D is unresolved. Per the germline V gene, CDR1 is SGDLS and CDR2 is YYNGEE. V gave up 1 base and J gave up 7 bases, with 11 bases separating them. CDR3 length: 13 amino acids. CDR3 nucleotide sequence: TGTGCCAGCAGCGTATGGACTCATGGTGGCTACACCTTC. This sequence encodes CASSVWTHGGYTF.

The chain is built from TRBV20-1 and TRBJ1-1; D is undetermined. Germline values: CDR1 DFQATT, CDR2 SNEGSKA (reference sequence). The CDR3 extends over 11 amino acids. The V end was cut by 1 base, the J end by 1 base, with 1 base between. The DNA of the CDR3 is TGCAGTGCTAGAGGGAACACTGAAGCTTTCTTT. Translated: CSARGNTEAFF.

As DNA, the CDR3 is TGTGCCAGCTCACTTTCAGCGGGAGTAGAGACCCAGTACTTC. Amino acid sequence: CASSLSAGVETQYF. The rearrangement uses TRBV18 and TRBJ2-5; 8 nucleotides align to TRBD2. The CDR3 extends over 14 amino acids. V was pared by 4 bases and J by 4 bases, with 5 bases of the junction left unmatched. Germline assignment: CDR1 KGHSH and CDR2 LQKENI.

The chain has TRBV28 and TRBJ2-7, with no clear D. V gave up 4 bases and J gave up 5 bases, with 9 bases separating them. This CDR3 is built from 12 residues. Germline V gene data show CDR1 as MDHEN and CDR2 as SYDVKM. The CDR3 loop is CASSSPTNEQYF. The CDR3 nucleotides read TGTGCCAGCAGTTCCCCCACAAACGAGCAGTACTTC.

This clone was recorded only once. The chain employs TRBV5-1 and TRBJ2-2, with a tentative D call TRBD1 (6 bases). The V gene lost 0 bases and the J gene lost 4 bases, with 16 bases spanning the gap. Germline-derived CDR1 and CDR2 are SGHRS and YFSETQ. This CDR3 has 17 residues. CDR3: CASSLGITGMVTGELFF. For the CDR3, the DNA is TGCGCCAGCAGCTTGGGCATCACAGGGATGGTCACCGGGGAGCTGTTTTTT.

This chain joins TRBV5-5 and TRBJ2-7; maybe TRBD1 (6 bases). V was pared by 4 bases and J by 5 bases, with 16 bases between. Germline CDR1 reads SGHKS; CDR2 reads YYEKEE (reference sequence). The CDR3 consists of 14 residues. For the CDR3, the DNA is TGTGCCAGCAGCCTACAGGGTAACCCCCACGAGCAGTACTTC. This gives the protein CASSLQGNPHEQYF.

This chain joins TRBV10-3 and TRBJ1-1, with D perhaps matching TRBD1 (6 bases). The CDR3 runs 14 residues. V lost 7 bases and J 1 base, leaving 13 bases between the germline ends. Germline lookup yields CDR1 ENHRY and CDR2 SYGVKD. CDR3 bases: TGTGCCATCAAAAGCGGGGGCGCGAACACTGAAGCTTTCTTT. Its protein product is CAIKSGGANTEAFF.

The chain carries TRBV5-1 and TRBJ2-2; possibly TRBD1 or TRBD2 for D (6 bases each). This CDR3 spans 15 amino acids. With 4 bases removed from V and 2 bases from J, the gap between germline ends came to 12 bases. Looked up from germline, CDR1 is SGHRS and CDR2 is YFSETQ. The CDR3 loop reads CASSAGHVNTGELFF. The CDR3 DNA is TGCGCCAGCAGCGCGGGACACGTTAACACCGGGGAGCTGTTTTTT.